This section outlines one TCR beta chain sequence together with its context. The specificity of this receptor is unknown. Within one base of it there is no much larger clone, and no base qualities were kept. The entry originates in a study of T cell changes during pregnancy in multiple sclerosis (dated by TCRdb to the late 2010s). For the wider study: In women with multiple sclerosis, the researchers looked at how the T cell repertoire shifted as pregnancy progressed.

The V end loses 6 bases and the J end loses 8 bases, and a stretch of 16 bases separates them. CDR3 length: 14 amino acids, cysteine to phenylalanine. Only CDR3 DNA remains: 42 bases, in frame from the first base. The germline V gene encodes CDR1 ENHRY and CDR2 SYGVKD. To prepare the library, the immunoSEQ multiplex PCR assay was applied. TCRdb retrieved this table from immuneACCESS and kept in-frame rearrangements only. Not all clones are present; in checked studies, unresolved V genes account for under half, and no reason is known for the remainder. In this sample the table shows about 67,000 clones, 92% of which occur a single time. The ten largest account for over 1.3% of the sample.

The clonotype was recovered from a female donor with multiple sclerosis, enrolled in a pregnancy study. Here the sequenced sample was peripheral blood, taken after pregnancy. This receptor chain uses TRBV10-3 and TRBJ1-4, with the D gene not clear enough to name. In nucleotide form, the sequence is TGTGCCATCAGCCCAAGCGGTGAGGGAGAAAAACTGTTTTTT. The encoded protein is CAISPSGEGEKLFF.